The clone carrying this TCR beta chain was observed a handful of times. What it binds is not known. V shed 4 bases and J shed 4 bases, with 14 bases lying between them. The CDR3 length is 15 residues. The germline CDR1 and CDR2 sequences are MDHEN and SYDVKM. The source of the sample is a study of blood T cells in healthy people across ages. Study findings and constraints: Investigators viewed diversity estimates from one million T cells as underestimates, the study reported. With donor CMV status unknown, expanded clonotype changes were possibly confounded. Age brought a roughly linear fall in TCR beta diversity measured per million T cells. PBMCs went unsorted, and a conclusive naive versus antigen-experienced comparison was therefore prevented.

The use of a sample-barcoded 5' primer and a J-beta primer mix characterized a second PCR of roughly 6 to 12 cycles. TCRdb re-analysed the 5' RACE reads in MiXCR, keeping a single row per CDR3 protein. The sample contains roughly 2 million distinct CDR3 sequences, around half of which appear only once. The chain links TRBV28 to TRBJ1-5; possible D gene TRBD1, 5 bases. The sample comprised blood. The receptor comes from a woman in her thirties or forties in good health. CDR3 protein: CASSSPGAINQPQHF. DNA for the CDR3: TGTGCCAGCAGTTCGCCCGGGGCGATAAATCAGCCCCAGCATTTT.